This is a list of T cell receptor beta chains from one sample in a study of T cell responses to AZD1222 COVID-19 vaccine. Some clones are missing from TCRdb's copy, which holds only in-frame ones; the method was immunoSEQ multiplex PCR. This table has some 120,000 clones, about 87% appearing once. The sequencing used peripheral blood, collected on day 0 of AZD1222 vaccination. The receptors derive from an adult in good health. The CDR3 runs from the conserved cysteine through the conserved F or W. The D gene is left open where the match is weak. Some rows mark clone size as missing; the rest say once, few, many or name a class of expanded clone.

clone_size j_call v_call d_call cdr3_nt cdr3_aa
- TRBJ1-2 TRBV7-9 TRBD1 TGTGCCAGCGCTCCGCTGGGGACAGGGGTTTATGGCTACACCTTC CASAPLGTGVYGYTF
few TRBJ1-5 TRBV5-5 - TGTGCCAGCAGCCTCCACGGGGGGAGAGATCAGCCCCAGCATTTT CASSLHGGRDQPQHF
- TRBJ2-2 TRBV6-2/TRBV6-3 TRBD2 TGTGCCAGCAGCGAACCGACTAGCGGTACGAACACCGGGGAGCTGTTTTTT CASSEPTSGTNTGELFF
- TRBJ2-4 TRBV3-1/TRBV3-2 TRBD2 TGTGCCAGCAGCCAAGTATCCCTCCCCGGGGGGGTCAAAAACATTCAGTACTTC CASSQVSLPGGVKNIQYF
- TRBJ2-3 TRBV19 TRBD2 TGTGCCAGTACTAGGAGCGGGGCTAGCACAGATACGCAGTATTTT CASTRSGASTDTQYF
- TRBJ2-7 TRBV30 TRBD1 TGTGCCTGGAAACAGGGGCCTTCCTACGAGCAGTACTTC CAWKQGPSYEQYF
once TRBJ2-1 TRBV2 TRBD2 TGTGCCAGCAATTTAGCGGGGGAGCAGTTCTTC CASNLAGEQFF
- TRBJ1-2 TRBV2 - TGTGCCAGCAGTGAATTCGCAGCGAACTATGGCTACACCTTC CASSEFAANYGYTF
- TRBJ2-1 TRBV9 TRBD2 TGTGCCAGCAGCGTAGAGGGTAGCGGGAGGGTTGAGCAGTTCTTC CASSVEGSGRVEQFF
few TRBJ2-7 TRBV6-2/TRBV6-3 - TGTGCCAGCAGTCTCAGAGAAACCTACGAGCAGTACTTC CASSLRETYEQYF
- TRBJ2-1 TRBV10-3 - TGTGCCATCAGTGTTACTAACCTATACAATGAGCAGTTCTTC CAISVTNLYNEQFF
- TRBJ2-5 TRBV5-6 TRBD2 TGTGCCAGCAGCTTCCGGACTAGCGGGGGCCCGAAGGAGACCCAGTACTTC CASSFRTSGGPKETQYF
- TRBJ2-1 TRBV4-1 TRBD2 TGCGCCAGCAGCCACCCTCCGGGCCTAGCGGGATCCAGTGAGCAGTTCTTC CASSHPPGLAGSSEQFF
- TRBJ1-2 TRBV2 - TGTGCCAGCGATTGGGCAGGGTATAACTATGGCTACACCTTC CASDWAGYNYGYTF
- TRBJ2-1 TRBV27 TRBD2 TGTGCCAGCAGTTACGGGACTAGCGGGATCAATGAGCAGTTCTTC CASSYGTSGINEQFF
- TRBJ1-6 TRBV7-2 - TGTGCCAGCAGCTTAGCTATTGGACACGTCCTCCACTTT CASSLAIGHVLHF
- TRBJ1-1 TRBV12-5 - TGTGCTAGCGAGGGTTGGGGGAGGGAAGAGGCGACCCCTGAAGCTTTCTTT CASEGWGREEATPEAFF
- TRBJ1-2 TRBV12-3/TRBV12-4 TRBD1 TGTGCCAGCGTCGGACAGGCCTATGGCTACACCTTC CASVGQAYGYTF
- TRBJ1-5 TRBV4-1 - TGCGCCAGCAGCCAAAGTCCGAGAGGTCAGCCCCAGCATTTT CASSQSPRGQPQHF
- TRBJ1-1 TRBV4-3 TRBD1 TGCGCCAGCAGTCCCATGACCGGGACAGGGGACACTGAAGCTTTCTTT CASSPMTGTGDTEAFF
- TRBJ1-6 TRBV11-3 - TGTGCCAGCAGCCGAGTATCGGAATCACCCCTCCACTTT CASSRVSESPLHF
- TRBJ1-1 TRBV5-3 - TGTGCCAGAAGCTACCCCGGGGATGGTATGAACACTGAAGCTTTCTTT CARSYPGDGMNTEAFF
- TRBJ1-2 TRBV2 - TGTGCCAGCAGTGAATCTCGTCAGGACTATGGCTACACCTTC CASSESRQDYGYTF
- TRBJ1-2 TRBV2 - TGTGCCACCACACCGAGGGGAGCTAACTATGGCTACACCTTC CATTPRGANYGYTF
- TRBJ1-3 TRBV5-6 TRBD1 TGTGCCAGCAGCGCCTCCGGGACAGCGAGAAGAAACACCATATATTTT CASSASGTARRNTIYF
- TRBJ2-1 TRBV28 TRBD2 TGTGCCAGCAGGGGCGGGAGGGCCTATTCGCATGAGCAGTTCTTC CASRGGRAYSHEQFF
- TRBJ2-2 TRBV6-1 - TGTGCCAGCAGTGAGGGGAACACCGGGGAGCTGTTTTTT CASSEGNTGELFF
- TRBJ2-7 TRBV10-3 TRBD2 TGTGCCATCACTCCGGGAGGGCTCTACGAGCAGTACTTC CAITPGGLYEQYF
once TRBJ1-4 TRBV6-6 - TGTGCCAGCAGTCCTTCCCCCGGCCGGGGCCTCGATGAAAAACTGTTTTTT CASSPSPGRGLDEKLFF
- TRBJ2-1 TRBV24-1 TRBD2 TGTGCCACCAGAGGACTAGCGGGAACTGGAAAGAGCAATGAGCAGTTCTTC CATRGLAGTGKSNEQFF
- TRBJ2-7 TRBV30 - TGTGCCTGGAGTGTACATGGCGGCTACGAGCAGTACTTC CAWSVHGGYEQYF
- TRBJ2-7 TRBV5-1 - TGCGCCAGCAGCCAAGGACAAGGGGCCTCCTACGAGCAGTACTTC CASSQGQGASYEQYF
- TRBJ2-2 TRBV25-1 TRBD2 TGTGCCAGCAGTGAACCCATCGGCGGGGGGTTTGGCGGGGAGCTGTTTTTT CASSEPIGGGFGGELFF